A selection of T cell receptor beta chains follows, all from one sample in a study of spatial heterogeneity in lung cancer. Each CDR3 protein is one row after TCRdb ran MiXCR on the 5' RACE reads. Here the sample spans about 50,000 distinct CDR3 sequences, less than 9% being singletons. This specimen consisted of PBMCs, obtained at surgery. These receptor sequences come from a female donor with early-stage non-small cell lung cancer. The CDR3 runs from the conserved cysteine through the conserved F or W. D genes are given only for firm matches. Clone sizes are given selectively: once, few, many, or a class where the clone is expanded.

abundance: .
v_gene: TRBV11-2
j_gene: TRBJ1-5
d_gene: .
CDR3nt: TGTGCCAGCAGCTGGGCAGGGGAAGGTCAGCCCCAGCATTTT
CDR3aa: CASSWAGEGQPQHF

abundance: many
v_gene: TRBV24-1
j_gene: TRBJ2-2
d_gene: .
CDR3nt: TGTGCCACCAGCACAGGGCAACCGAACACCGGGGAGCTGTTTTTT
CDR3aa: CATSTGQPNTGELFF

abundance: .
v_gene: TRBV12-3/TRBV12-4
j_gene: TRBJ2-1
d_gene: TRBD2
CDR3nt: TGTGCCAGCAGACCTCAAGCGGGGGGGAACCTCAATGAGCAGTTCTTC
CDR3aa: CASRPQAGGNLNEQFF

abundance: few
v_gene: TRBV5-4
j_gene: TRBJ2-1
d_gene: TRBD2
CDR3nt: TGTGCCAGCAGCCTCGGACTAGCGGGAACCTACAATGAGCAGTTCTTC
CDR3aa: CASSLGLAGTYNEQFF

abundance: medium-sized
v_gene: TRBV19
j_gene: TRBJ2-3
d_gene: .
CDR3nt: TGTGCCAGTAGTGAGCCGGGATCACTCACAGATACGCAGTATTTT
CDR3aa: CASSEPGSLTDTQYF

abundance: many
v_gene: TRBV14
j_gene: TRBJ2-1
d_gene: .
CDR3nt: TGTGCCAGCAGCCAAGATCTAGTAATAGGCAATGAGCAGTTCTTC
CDR3aa: CASSQDLVIGNEQFF

abundance: .
v_gene: TRBV2
j_gene: TRBJ2-5
d_gene: TRBD2
CDR3nt: TGTGCCAGTAATAGCGGGGGGGCCGCAAAGACCCAGTACTTC
CDR3aa: CASNSGGAAKTQYF

abundance: .
v_gene: TRBV11-2
j_gene: TRBJ2-3
d_gene: .
CDR3nt: TGTGCCAGCAGCTTTGGGGTGGAAGATACGCAGTATTTT
CDR3aa: CASSFGVEDTQYF

abundance: .
v_gene: TRBV24-1
j_gene: TRBJ2-7
d_gene: TRBD1
CDR3nt: TGTGCCACCAGTGACCCCGGACAGGGCAGCTCCTACGAGCAGTACTTC
CDR3aa: CATSDPGQGSSYEQYF

abundance: many
v_gene: TRBV27
j_gene: TRBJ2-2
d_gene: .
CDR3nt: TGTGCCAGCAAACGGGACACCTTAGTCACCGGGGAGCTGTTTTTT
CDR3aa: CASKRDTLVTGELFF

abundance: .
v_gene: TRBV15
j_gene: TRBJ2-4
d_gene: .
CDR3nt: TGTGCCACCAGCAGAAGACGGGATTCCATTCAGTACTTC
CDR3aa: CATSRRRDSIQYF

abundance: many
v_gene: TRBV6-2/TRBV6-3
j_gene: TRBJ1-2
d_gene: TRBD1
CDR3nt: TGTGCCAGCAGACCGTGGCCAGGGGGAAGAGTCGGTGGCTATGGCTACACCTTC
CDR3aa: CASRPWPGGRVGGYGYTF

abundance: many
v_gene: TRBV3-1
j_gene: TRBJ1-2
d_gene: .
CDR3nt: TGTGCCAGCAGCCAAGTTAGGGAGTCTGGCTACACCTTC
CDR3aa: CASSQVRESGYTF

abundance: few
v_gene: TRBV9
j_gene: TRBJ2-2
d_gene: TRBD1
CDR3nt: TGTGCCAGCAGCGTAGAGGCTAGGGACAGGAACACCGGGGAGCTGTTTTTT
CDR3aa: CASSVEARDRNTGELFF

abundance: many
v_gene: TRBV14
j_gene: TRBJ2-1
d_gene: .
CDR3nt: TGTGCCAGCAGCCTGGACTGGTACAATGAGCAGTTCTTC
CDR3aa: CASSLDWYNEQFF

abundance: .
v_gene: TRBV4-2
j_gene: TRBJ2-7
d_gene: .
CDR3nt: TGTGCCAGCAGCCAAGTAACGGACCCCTACGAGCAGTACTTC
CDR3aa: CASSQVTDPYEQYF

abundance: medium-sized
v_gene: TRBV11-2
j_gene: TRBJ2-3
d_gene: .
CDR3nt: TGTGCCAGCAGCTATTTAACCACAGATACGCAGTATTTT
CDR3aa: CASSYLTTDTQYF

abundance: many
v_gene: TRBV20-1
j_gene: TRBJ2-1
d_gene: TRBD2
CDR3nt: TGCAGTGCCTTCGAGCGGGGGGGCACCCACAATGAGCAGTTCTTC
CDR3aa: CSAFERGGTHNEQFF

abundance: few
v_gene: TRBV7-3
j_gene: TRBJ2-6
d_gene: .
CDR3nt: TGTGCCAGCAGCTTAAGGGGGGCTAGTAGTGGGGCCAACGTCCTGACTTTC
CDR3aa: CASSLRGASSGANVLTF

abundance: few
v_gene: TRBV6-5
j_gene: TRBJ1-1
d_gene: TRBD1
CDR3nt: TGTGCCAGCAGCCGACAGGGACCCTCGGTTAACACTGAAGCTTTCTTT
CDR3aa: CASSRQGPSVNTEAFF

abundance: many
v_gene: TRBV19
j_gene: TRBJ2-2
d_gene: .
CDR3nt: TGTGCCAGTAGTACCACACTAGGCACCGGGGAGCTGTTTTTT
CDR3aa: CASSTTLGTGELFF

abundance: .
v_gene: TRBV4-2
j_gene: TRBJ1-4
d_gene: .
CDR3nt: TGTGCCAGCAGCCAAGGGCAGCCGAGTGCAACTAATGAAAAACTGTTTTTT
CDR3aa: CASSQGQPSATNEKLFF

abundance: .
v_gene: TRBV30
j_gene: TRBJ1-1
d_gene: .
CDR3nt: TGTGCCTGGAGTGAGCACAGGCCGAACACTGAAGCTTTCTTT
CDR3aa: CAWSEHRPNTEAFF

abundance: .
v_gene: TRBV7-2
j_gene: TRBJ2-7
d_gene: TRBD1
CDR3nt: TGTGCCAGCAGCTTTGCCCCCGGGACAGTATACGAGCAGTACTTC
CDR3aa: CASSFAPGTVYEQYF

abundance: many
v_gene: TRBV10-3
j_gene: TRBJ1-2
d_gene: .
CDR3nt: TGTGCCATCACTAAAGACAGATCTAACTATGGCTACACCTTC
CDR3aa: CAITKDRSNYGYTF

abundance: few
v_gene: TRBV10-3
j_gene: TRBJ2-7
d_gene: TRBD1
CDR3nt: TGTGCCATCAGTGGAAGACAGGGCGAAATCTACGAGCAGTACTTC
CDR3aa: CAISGRQGEIYEQYF

abundance: many
v_gene: TRBV20-1
j_gene: TRBJ1-4
d_gene: .
CDR3nt: TGCAGTGCTCCTCGGAGACAGTCCATGAATGAAAAACTGTTTTTT
CDR3aa: CSAPRRQSMNEKLFF

abundance: few
v_gene: TRBV27
j_gene: TRBJ1-5
d_gene: TRBD1
CDR3nt: TGTGCCAGCAGTCCCCTAAGGGGGACAGGTGGGCGCAGTCAGCCCCAGCATTTT
CDR3aa: CASSPLRGTGGRSQPQHF

abundance: few
v_gene: TRBV2
j_gene: TRBJ1-1
d_gene: .
CDR3nt: TGTGCCAGCAGTGTACAGGGTCCAAGCACTGAAGCTTTCTTT
CDR3aa: CASSVQGPSTEAFF

abundance: many
v_gene: TRBV4-1
j_gene: TRBJ2-5
d_gene: .
CDR3nt: TGCGCCAGCAGCCAAGTAGCCAGGGACCAAGAGACCCAGTACTTC
CDR3aa: CASSQVARDQETQYF

abundance: .
v_gene: TRBV6-5
j_gene: TRBJ2-2
d_gene: TRBD1
CDR3nt: TGTGCCAGCAGTAGGACAACAGGGGCCCTCACCGGGGAGCTGTTTTTT
CDR3aa: CASSRTTGALTGELFF

abundance: .
v_gene: TRBV4-3
j_gene: TRBJ2-2
d_gene: TRBD2
CDR3nt: TGCGCCAGCAGCCTCCTGACTAGCGGGGGGGCACAGACCGGGGAGCTGTTTTTT
CDR3aa: CASSLLTSGGAQTGELFF

abundance: many
v_gene: TRBV25-1
j_gene: TRBJ2-2
d_gene: .
CDR3nt: TGTGCCAGCAGTGAGCCTGGGCGCGGTTACGGGGAGCTGTTTTTT
CDR3aa: CASSEPGRGYGELFF

abundance: few
v_gene: TRBV7-9
j_gene: TRBJ2-1
d_gene: .
CDR3nt: TGTGCCAGCAGCCCCTGGGACTCCCAAAATGGATTCTTC
CDR3aa: CASSPWDSQNGFF

abundance: few
v_gene: TRBV2
j_gene: TRBJ2-7
d_gene: .
CDR3nt: TGTGCCAGCAGTGTCTACGAGCAGTACTTC
CDR3aa: CASSVYEQYF

abundance: many
v_gene: TRBV4-3
j_gene: TRBJ1-4
d_gene: .
CDR3nt: TGCGCCAGCAGCCAGGGCAGACCGCCGAAAATACTGTTTTTT
CDR3aa: CASSQGRPPKILFF

abundance: .
v_gene: TRBV28
j_gene: TRBJ2-7
d_gene: .
CDR3nt: TGTGCCAGCAGTCCGCTTGGGCCCTCCTCCTACGAGCAGTACTTC
CDR3aa: CASSPLGPSSYEQYF

abundance: few
v_gene: TRBV12-3/TRBV12-4
j_gene: TRBJ2-3
d_gene: .
CDR3nt: TGTGCCAGCAGTTCCTTACAGGGATGGGGATACGGTACGCAGTATTTT
CDR3aa: CASSSLQGWGYGTQYF

abundance: many
v_gene: TRBV20-1
j_gene: TRBJ2-5
d_gene: TRBD2
CDR3nt: TGCAGTGCCACGAAAATAGCGGGGGGTCAAGAGACCCAGTACTTC
CDR3aa: CSATKIAGGQETQYF

abundance: few
v_gene: TRBV5-5
j_gene: TRBJ2-3
d_gene: TRBD1
CDR3nt: TGTGCCAGCAGAGGGGACAGAACGTTGTACACAGATACGCAGTATTTT
CDR3aa: CASRGDRTLYTDTQYF

abundance: few
v_gene: TRBV20-1
j_gene: TRBJ1-1
d_gene: .
CDR3nt: TGCAGTGCTGGAGGGGGGAGCACTGAAGCTTTCTTT
CDR3aa: CSAGGGSTEAFF

abundance: few
v_gene: TRBV7-9
j_gene: TRBJ2-1
d_gene: .
CDR3nt: TGTGCCAGCAGCTTACCAGGGTGGAATGAGCAGTTCTTC
CDR3aa: CASSLPGWNEQFF

abundance: .
v_gene: TRBV11-2
j_gene: TRBJ2-3
d_gene: TRBD2
CDR3nt: TGTGCCAGCAGCTTTTGGGGCGGGGGGGCCGACCTGGGAGATACGCAGTATTTT
CDR3aa: CASSFWGGGADLGDTQYF

abundance: few
v_gene: TRBV30
j_gene: TRBJ1-4
d_gene: .
CDR3nt: TGTGCCTGGAATAAAAAAAAACTGTTTTTT
CDR3aa: CAWNKKKLFF

abundance: .
v_gene: TRBV7-9
j_gene: TRBJ2-3
d_gene: TRBD2
CDR3nt: TGTGCCAGCAGCTTAGCTGGGGGGGGAGCCACAGATACGCAGTATTTT
CDR3aa: CASSLAGGGATDTQYF

abundance: .
v_gene: TRBV20-1
j_gene: TRBJ2-3
d_gene: TRBD1
CDR3nt: TGCAGTGCTAGCCGGACAGGGAAAGGGGATACGCAGTATTTT
CDR3aa: CSASRTGKGDTQYF